This T cell receptor beta chain was sequenced for a study of T cell repertoires in cytomegalovirus infection. CDR3 length: 15 amino acids. Germline trimming cut 5 bases from V and 7 bases from J; bases unmatched to any gene: 7. The germline V gene has CDR1 SGHTA and CDR2 FQGNSA. Notes on the study in general: Dominating the ex vivo response were TCR beta clonotypes that were CMV-specific and HLA-C-restricted.

TCRdb re-derived calls from the reads in MiXCR, one entry per CDR3 protein. The table lists approximately 170,000 distinct CDR3 sequences, about an eighth of them singletons. In this sample, this clonotype turned up many times. The target antigen is unknown. The sample comprised PBMCs. The clonotype was recovered from a human donor in good health (CMV status not recorded). Some clones in this sample may be carry-over from other donors' samples. The chain recombines TRBV7-2 with TRBJ1-6; TRBD1 matches 8 bases. The CDR3 spells CASSVRTGTNSPLHF. For the CDR3, the DNA is TGTGCCAGCAGCGTCAGGACAGGGACCAATTCACCCCTCCACTTT.